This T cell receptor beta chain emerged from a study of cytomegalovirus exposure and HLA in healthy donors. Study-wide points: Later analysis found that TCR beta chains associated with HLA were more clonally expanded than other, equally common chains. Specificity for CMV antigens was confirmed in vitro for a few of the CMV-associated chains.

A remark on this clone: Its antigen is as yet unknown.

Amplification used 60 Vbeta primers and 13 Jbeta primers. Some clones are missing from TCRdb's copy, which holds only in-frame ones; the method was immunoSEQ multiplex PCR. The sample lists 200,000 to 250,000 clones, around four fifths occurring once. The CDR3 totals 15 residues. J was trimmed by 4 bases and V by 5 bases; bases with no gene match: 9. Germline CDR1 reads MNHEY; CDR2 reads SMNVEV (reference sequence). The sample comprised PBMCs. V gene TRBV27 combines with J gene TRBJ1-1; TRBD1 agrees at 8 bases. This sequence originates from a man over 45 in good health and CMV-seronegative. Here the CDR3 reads CASSRTGSLGTEAFF. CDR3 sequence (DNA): TGTGCCAGCAGTCGGACAGGGAGTTTGGGCACTGAAGCTTTCTTT.